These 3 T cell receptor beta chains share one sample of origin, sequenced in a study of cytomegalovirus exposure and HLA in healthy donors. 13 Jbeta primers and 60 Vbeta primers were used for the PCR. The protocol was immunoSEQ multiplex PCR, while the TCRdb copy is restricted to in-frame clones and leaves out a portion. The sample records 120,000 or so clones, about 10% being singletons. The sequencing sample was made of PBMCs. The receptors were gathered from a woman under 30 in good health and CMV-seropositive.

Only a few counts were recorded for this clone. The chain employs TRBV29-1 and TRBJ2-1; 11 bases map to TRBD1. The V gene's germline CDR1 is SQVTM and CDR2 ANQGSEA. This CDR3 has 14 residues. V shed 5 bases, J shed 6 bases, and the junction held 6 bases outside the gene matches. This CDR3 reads CSVSRGTGGNEQFF. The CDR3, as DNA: TGCAGCGTTTCGAGAGGGACAGGGGGCAATGAGCAGTTCTTC.

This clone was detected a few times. Written as DNA, the CDR3 is TGTGCCAGCAGTTTAGGGCAACTCACCGGGGAGCTGTTTTTT. Protein sequence: CASSLGQLTGELFF. V gene TRBV27 combines with J gene TRBJ2-2, with D hard to call. With 2 bases removed from V and 4 bases from J, the gap between germline ends came to 8 bases. The germline gives CDR1 MNHEY, CDR2 SMNVEV (reference sequence). The CDR3 is 14 residues long.

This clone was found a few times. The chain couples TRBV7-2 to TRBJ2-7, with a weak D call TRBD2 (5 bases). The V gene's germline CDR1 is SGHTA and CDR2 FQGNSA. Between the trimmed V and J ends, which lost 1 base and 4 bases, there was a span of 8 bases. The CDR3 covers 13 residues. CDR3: CASSLVRTYEQYF. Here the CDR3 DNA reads TGTGCCAGCAGCTTAGTTCGGACTTACGAGCAGTACTTC.